This TCR beta chain originates from a study of radiation and T cells in renal cell carcinoma. In the study overall: Nephrectomy followed 15 Gy stereotactic body radiation by 4 weeks.

Notes on this clone: The antigen is undetermined. Its ends do not fully match the called genes, so a read error is possible.

Notes on the study in general: Baseline intratumoral clonotype presence is unknown without pretreatment biopsies.

Libraries were prepared by immunoSEQ multiplex PCR; TCRdb keeps only in-frame clonotypes and omits some of them. The sample lists roughly 120,000 clones, about four fifths occurring once. Indicated time point: baseline pretreatment blood. The sample's treatment: 15 Gy SBRT to primary tumor, nephrectomy 4 weeks later. The patient's renal cell carcinoma had clear cell pathology. CDR3 length: 14 amino acids. In germline, CDR1 is SGHAT, CDR2 FQDESV (reference sequence). The J gene is TRBJ1-1, the V gene TRBV11-1, with a tentative D call TRBD1 (6 bases). The source material was blood, sampled from a patient whose treatment included radiotherapy and nephrectomy. This clonotype was sampled from a woman aged 55 to 70 with renal cell carcinoma. The CDR3 reads CASSLARTVPEAFF. The CDR3 DNA reads as TGTGCCAGCAGCCTAGCCCGGACAGTTCCTGAAGCTTTCTTT.